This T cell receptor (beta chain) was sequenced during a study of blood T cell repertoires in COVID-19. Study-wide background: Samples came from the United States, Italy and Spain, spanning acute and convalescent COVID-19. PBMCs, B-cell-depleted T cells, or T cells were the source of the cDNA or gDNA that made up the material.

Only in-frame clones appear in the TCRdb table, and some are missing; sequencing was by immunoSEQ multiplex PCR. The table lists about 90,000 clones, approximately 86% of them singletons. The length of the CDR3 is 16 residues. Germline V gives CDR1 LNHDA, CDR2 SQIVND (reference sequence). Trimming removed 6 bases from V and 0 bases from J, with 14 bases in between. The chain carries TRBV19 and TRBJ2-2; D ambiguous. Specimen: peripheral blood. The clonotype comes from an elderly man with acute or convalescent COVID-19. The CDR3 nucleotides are TGTGCCAGTAGGTTGCGCGCTAGGTCGAACACCGGGGAGCTGTTTTTT. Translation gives CASRLRARSNTGELFF.